These 14 T cell receptor beta chains were all obtained from the same sample, sequenced in a study of regulatory T cells in long-lasting Graves disease. HTBI primers from iRepertoire and Arm-PCR of CDR3 regions yielded the TCR beta libraries. TCRdb redid the calling of the multiplex PCR reads with MiXCR, one entry per CDR3 protein. The sample lists 400,000 to 550,000 distinct CDR3 sequences; roughly 17% were seen once. Sample time point: newly diagnosed GD, antithyroid drugs for less than 3 months. The TCR library was made from RNA that had been extracted from PBMCs in TRIzol. The sample also formed part of further work on T cells in Graves' hyperthyroidism and ophthalmopathy.

The material sequenced was peripheral blood mononuclear cells (PBMCs), taken at new diagnosis, from a patient treated with antithyroid drugs. The receptors here all came from a woman in her twenties or thirties with Graves disease.

This clonotype was seen ten or more times. The chain joins TRBV3-1 to TRBJ2-7, with no clear D. The CDR3 contains 11 residues. V lost 2 bases, J lost 5 bases, and 4 bases lay in between. Germline values: CDR1 LGHDT, CDR2 YNNKEL (reference sequence). In DNA, the CDR3 is TGTGCCAGCAGCCAATCGAACGAGCAGTACTTC. Translation: CASSQSNEQYF.

This clonotype was seen at least ten times. The V and J genes are TRBV30 and TRBJ2-1; D possibly corresponds to TRBD1 (6 bases). The V end lost 2 bases, the J end lost 8 bases, and 16 bases lay between the germline ends. The germline V gene has CDR1 GTSNPN and CDR2 SVGIG (reference sequence). This CDR3 spans 14 amino acids. The CDR3 nucleotides are TGTGCCTGGAGTCCCAGGGGAAGGGGAGATGAGCAGTTCTTC. Amino acids: CAWSPRGRGDEQFF.

The count of this clonotype is one. The J gene is TRBJ2-5, the V gene TRBV6-2 or TRBV6-3, with 9 bases matching TRBD1. This CDR3 is built from 15 residues. The germline V gene has CDR1 MNHEY and CDR2 SVGEGT. Trimming cost V 5 bases and J 5 bases; bases outside gene matches: 9. DNA for the CDR3: TGTGCCAGCAGTGATACCGGGACAGGGACGGAGACCCAGTACTTC. This gives the protein CASSDTGTGTETQYF.

Many counts were recorded for this clonotype. This chain uses TRBV20-1 with TRBJ2-1, with unresolved D. The CDR3 spans 13 residues. V lost 3 bases and J lost 10, with 16 bases in between. The germline V gene encodes CDR1 DFQATT and CDR2 SNEGSKA (reference sequence). CDR3 loop: CSARPLEVREQFF. In DNA form, the CDR3 reads TGCAGTGCTAGGCCACTCGAGGTTCGGGAGCAGTTCTTC.

V is TRBV6-2 or TRBV6-3 and J is TRBJ2-7; D is ambiguous. V lost 5 bases to trimming and J lost 7 bases, with 9 bases between them. CDR1 is MNHEY, CDR2 SVGEGT, per germline. The CDR3 length is 11 residues. CDR3 loop: CASSDMKEQYF. CDR3 coding DNA: TGTGCCAGCAGTGATATGAAGGAGCAGTACTTC.

This clonotype was counted between two and nine times. This sequence joins TRBV9 and TRBJ2-1; 11 nucleotides match TRBD1. Trimming took 3 bases from V and 4 from J; bases not matched to a gene: 3. The CDR3 is made up of 15 amino acids. Germline CDR1 and CDR2: SGDLS and YYNGEE. DNA of the CDR3: TGTGCCAGCAGCGACCGGGACAGGGGGTACAATGAGCAGTTCTTC. Its translation is CASSDRDRGYNEQFF.

This clonotype was seen a few times. The rearrangement joins TRBV20-1 to TRBJ2-3, with D possibly TRBD2 on 6 matching bases. The CDR3 contains 15 residues. Germline V gives CDR1 DFQATT, CDR2 SNEGSKA (reference sequence). With 0 bases removed from V and 2 bases from J, the gap between germline ends came to 12 bases. CDR3 residues: CSARDLGGVTDTQYF. The CDR3 DNA is TGCAGTGCTAGAGATCTGGGCGGGGTCACAGATACGCAGTATTTT.

V and J are TRBV3-1 and TRBJ2-7; TRBD1 is a possible D gene (6 bases). V was trimmed by 6 bases and J by 5 bases, leaving 23 bases between them. Germline assignment: CDR1 LGHDT and CDR2 YNNKEL (reference sequence). The CDR3 runs 16 residues. CDR3 nucleotides: TGTGCCAGCAGACGCTCCGGACAGACCGATTGTCACGAGCAGTACTTC. It specifies CASRRSGQTDCHEQYF.

The chain uses TRBV29-1 and TRBJ2-3; no clear D. V was clipped by 5 bases and J by 4 bases, with 4 bases between them. This CDR3 comprises 10 residues. From germline, CDR1 is SQVTM and CDR2 ANQGSEA. The CDR3 bases are TGCAGCGTTTCTTCAGATACGCAGTATTTT. This codes for CSVSSDTQYF.

The V and J genes are TRBV2 and TRBJ2-1; 14 nucleotides align to TRBD2. V was clipped by 3 bases and J by 7 bases; unmatched bases: 8. CDR3 size: 17 residues. CDR1 SNHLY and CDR2 FYNNEI come from the germline V gene. The chain's CDR3 is CASSDGTSGSKINEQFF. CDR3 nucleotides: TGTGCCAGCAGTGATGGGACTAGCGGGAGTAAGATAAATGAGCAGTTCTTC.

In its sample, this clonotype was seen many times. The chain links TRBV28 to TRBJ1-1; D not resolved. This CDR3 is 13 amino acids long. Trimming removed 6 bases at V and 3 bases at J, with 11 bases between. Per germline, CDR1 MDHEN and CDR2 SYDVKM. CDR3 sequence (DNA): TGTGCCAGCAGCTCACCCGGGGACACTGAAGCTTTCTTT. It specifies CASSSPGDTEAFF.

This clonotype was seen at least ten times. The chain recombines TRBV9 with TRBJ2-7, with 10 bases matching TRBD1. CDR1 SGDLS and CDR2 YYNGEE come from the germline V gene. The V gene end was trimmed by 2 bases and the J gene end by 2 bases; junction bases not matched to a gene: 4. The CDR3 spans 15 residues. Here the CDR3 reads CASSVRDRGPYEQYF. The CDR3 nucleotides read TGTGCCAGCAGCGTGCGAGACAGGGGGCCCTACGAGCAGTACTTC.

The sample holds a few counts of this clonotype. The J gene is TRBJ2-7, the V gene TRBV6-2 or TRBV6-3; 7 positions match TRBD2. Germline CDR1 reads MNHEY; CDR2 reads SVGEGT. This CDR3 comprises 14 residues. V shed 2 bases, J shed 0 bases, and the junction held 1 base outside the gene matches. CDR3 protein: CASSYRGDSYEQYF. The CDR3 bases are TGTGCCAGCAGTTACCGGGGGGACTCCTACGAGCAGTACTTC.

The J gene is TRBJ2-1, the V gene TRBV28; 11 nucleotides line up with TRBD2. CDR1 is MDHEN and CDR2 is SYDVKM in the germline V gene. After removal of 5 bases from V and 16 bases from J, the junction contained 19 bases not matched to a gene. The CDR3 covers 16 residues. The CDR3 DNA follows: TGTGCCAGCAGTACACTTAGCGGGAGGGACTACAATGAGTTATTCTTC. This encodes CASSTLSGRDYNELFF.